This T cell receptor (beta chain) was sequenced for a study of graft-versus-host responses after intestinal transplantation. Overall study context: Those transplanted obtained multivisceral, liver-intestinal, or isolated intestinal grafts. Findings of the study overall: Recipient marrow harbored GvH clones, some of which surfaced first in ileum or blood. Individuals who had graft-donor T cell macrochimerism had allografts that showed high graft-versus-host to host-versus-graft clonal ratios. With peak circulating GvH clone levels came an association with early post-transplant HvG declines.

Libraries were prepared by immunoSEQ multiplex PCR; TCRdb keeps only in-frame clonotypes and omits some of them. The profile shows more than 90,000 clones, 85% to 95% of them singletons. A word on this clone: What it recognizes is unknown.

The germline CDR1 and CDR2 sequences are SGHTS and YDEGEE. The V end lost 5 bases, the J end lost 7 bases, and 19 bases lay between the germline ends. The CDR3 loop spans 15 amino acids. The sequences come from unstimulated CD8+ T cells sorted from spleen or lymph node cells, collected before transplant. This TCR was recovered from a human donor who was the organ donor for an intestinal transplant. The chain carries TRBV5-8 and TRBJ1-5, with TRBD1 as a possible D gene (5 bases). The CDR3 nucleotides are TGTGCCAGCAGTTGGCCAGGGAGGATCGGGCAGCCCCAGCATTTT. Translated: CASSWPGRIGQPQHF.